This T cell receptor beta chain derives from a study of blood T cell repertoires in COVID-19 (dated by TCRdb to the early 2020s). General notes on the study: The collaborator samples originated in the United States, Italy and Spain and spanned the acute and convalescent phases of COVID-19. Samples were obtained from the ongoing ImmuneRACE study (first 160 participants) and from over 1,000 subjects provided by 6 global collaborators. The repertoires were released in a freely available public database intended as a resource for research on the immune response to SARS-CoV-2. Where HLA class I and class II types were available, the types were taken from metadata supplied by the sample provider, not from assay-based typing. The sample metadata nearly always contained a de-identified subject ID, COVID-19 status, age in years and sex. Subjects who had been exposed to COVID-19, were actively infected with it, or had recovered from it provided the deeply sampled blood TCRbeta repertoires that made up the dataset. The material from the prospective study consisted of cDNA or gDNA derived from T cells, B-cell-depleted T cells, or PBMCs.

What the research found in general, with its limitations: Clinical and demographic metadata were provided uncurated, with the amount varying by source and participant.

Comments on this clone: Its binding antigen is unknown. Per-base quality was not reported, and no clone a single base away is much larger than it.

TCRbeta CDR3 regions were amplified from genomic DNA by means of the immunoSEQ Assay, a bias-controlled multiplex PCR. The authors processed their data as follows. The number of nucleated cells in each sample was estimated from the amplification of reference gene primers within the assay. To quantify the absolute abundance of each unique TCRbeta CDR3 rearrangement, sequence reads were collapsed and filtered. For each sample, productive Simpson clonality was calculated by taking the square root of Simpson's diversity index across productive rearrangements. Entries here come from immuneACCESS through TCRdb and include only in-frame sequences with V and J called. Some clones fail to appear in such tables; in the studies checked, an unresolved V gene covers under half of the shortfall, and the cause of the remainder is unknown. D and trimming come from the DNA, and the V and J calls and clone size come from that table. The sample table holds about 150,000 clones, of which around 73% were seen once. The ten largest clones represent around 6% of the sample.

Based on the germline V gene, the CDR1 and CDR2 sequences are ENHRY and SYGVKD. The CDR3 has 13 amino acids, counting the end cysteine and phenylalanine. Only CDR3 DNA is held: 39 bases, read in frame from base 1. Trimming takes 0 bases from V and 10 bases from J, and the germline ends sit 7 bases apart. In the prospective study, participants were roughly 18 to 90 years old, resided in about two dozen geographic areas of the United States, and were enrolled through a virtual design. In the prospective study, participants were assigned to cohorts based on the clinical history participants reported in a screening survey and a study questionnaire. Recovered participants in ImmuneRACE Cohort 3 were defined by two consecutive negative NP/OP PCR tests, clearance by a healthcare professional, or resolution of symptoms. In the prospective study, whole blood, serum and a nasopharyngeal or oropharyngeal swab were collected from each participant by mobile phlebotomists. Additional blood draws and questionnaires over an approximately two-month period could optionally be provided by prospective study participants. Blood samples from the prospective study were shipped frozen or at room temperature prior to DNA extraction.

Source material: PBMCs or T cells enriched from blood (not recorded which). The chain joins TRBV10-3 to TRBJ1-6; the D gene remains uncertain. The clonotype comes from a woman aged 45-59 years who had recovered from COVID-19. The base sequence is TGTGCCATCAGTGAGTCGAGGAACTCACCCCTCCACTTT. Its translation is CAISESRNSPLHF.